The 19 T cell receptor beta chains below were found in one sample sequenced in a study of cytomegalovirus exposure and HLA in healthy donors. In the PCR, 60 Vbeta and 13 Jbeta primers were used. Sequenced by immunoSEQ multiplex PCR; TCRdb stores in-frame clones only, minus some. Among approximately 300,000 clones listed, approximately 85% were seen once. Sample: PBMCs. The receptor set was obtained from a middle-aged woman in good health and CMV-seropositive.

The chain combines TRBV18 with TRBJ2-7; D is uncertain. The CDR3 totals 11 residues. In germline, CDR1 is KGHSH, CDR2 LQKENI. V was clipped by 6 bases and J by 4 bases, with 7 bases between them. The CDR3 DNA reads TGTGCCAGCTCGAATGAGTACGAGCAGTACTTC. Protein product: CASSNEYEQYF.

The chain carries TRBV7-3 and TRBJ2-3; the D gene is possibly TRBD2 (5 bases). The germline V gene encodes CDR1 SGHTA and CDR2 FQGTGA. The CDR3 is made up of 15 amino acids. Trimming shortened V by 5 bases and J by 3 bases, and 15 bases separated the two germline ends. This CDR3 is CASSISGGGTDTQYF. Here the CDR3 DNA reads TGTGCCAGCAGCATCAGCGGAGGTGGGACAGATACGCAGTATTTT.

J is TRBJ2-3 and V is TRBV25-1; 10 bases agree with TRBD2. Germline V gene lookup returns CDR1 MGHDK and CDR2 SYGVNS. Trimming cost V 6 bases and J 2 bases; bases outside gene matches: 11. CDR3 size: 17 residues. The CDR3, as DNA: TGTGCCAGCAGCCGTAGCGGGGGGATCCGATTCACAGATACGCAGTATTTT. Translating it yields CASSRSGGIRFTDTQYF.

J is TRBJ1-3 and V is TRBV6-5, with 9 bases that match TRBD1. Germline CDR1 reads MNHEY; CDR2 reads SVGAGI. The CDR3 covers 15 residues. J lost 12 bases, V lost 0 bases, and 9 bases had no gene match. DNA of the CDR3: TGTGCCAGCAGTTACTCATTACTGGGACAGGGATTCATATATTTT. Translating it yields CASSYSLLGQGFIYF.

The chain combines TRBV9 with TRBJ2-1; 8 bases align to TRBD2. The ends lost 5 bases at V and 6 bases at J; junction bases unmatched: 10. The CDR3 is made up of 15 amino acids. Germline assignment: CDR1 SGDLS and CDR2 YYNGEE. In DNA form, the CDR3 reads TGTGCCAGCAGGGAACCGGGACTAGACCTCAATGAGCAGTTCTTC. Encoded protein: CASREPGLDLNEQFF.

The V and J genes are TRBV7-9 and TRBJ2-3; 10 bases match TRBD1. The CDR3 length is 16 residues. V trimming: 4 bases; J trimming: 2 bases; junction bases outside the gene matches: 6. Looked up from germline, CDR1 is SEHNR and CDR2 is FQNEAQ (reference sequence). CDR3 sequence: CASSSGTGESTDTQYF. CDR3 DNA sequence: TGTGCCAGCAGCTCAGGGACAGGGGAATCCACAGATACGCAGTATTTT.

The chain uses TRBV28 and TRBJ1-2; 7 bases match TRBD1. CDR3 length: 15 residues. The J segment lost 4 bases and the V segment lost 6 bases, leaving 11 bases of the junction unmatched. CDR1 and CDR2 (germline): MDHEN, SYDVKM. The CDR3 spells CASSPRDSNAYGYTF. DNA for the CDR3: TGTGCCAGCAGCCCCCGGGACAGCAACGCCTATGGCTACACCTTC.

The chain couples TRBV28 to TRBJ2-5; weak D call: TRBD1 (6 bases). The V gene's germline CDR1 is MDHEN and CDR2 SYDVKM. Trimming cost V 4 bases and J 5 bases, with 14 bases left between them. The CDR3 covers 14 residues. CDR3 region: CASSSGVSRETQYF. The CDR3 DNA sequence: TGTGCCAGCAGTTCAGGGGTTTCGCGGGAGACCCAGTACTTC.

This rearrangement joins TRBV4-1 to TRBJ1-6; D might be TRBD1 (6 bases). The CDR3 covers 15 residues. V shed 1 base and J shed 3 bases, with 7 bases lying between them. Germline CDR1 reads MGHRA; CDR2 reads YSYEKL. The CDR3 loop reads CASSQGTDYNSPLHF. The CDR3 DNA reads TGCGCCAGCAGCCAAGGGACAGACTATAATTCACCCCTCCACTTT.

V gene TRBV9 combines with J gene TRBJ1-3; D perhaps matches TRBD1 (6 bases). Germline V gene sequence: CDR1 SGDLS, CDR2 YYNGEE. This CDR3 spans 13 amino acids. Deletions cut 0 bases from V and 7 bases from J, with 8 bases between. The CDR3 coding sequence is TGTGCCAGCAGCGTAGCTACAGGGAACACCATATATTTT. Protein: CASSVATGNTIYF.

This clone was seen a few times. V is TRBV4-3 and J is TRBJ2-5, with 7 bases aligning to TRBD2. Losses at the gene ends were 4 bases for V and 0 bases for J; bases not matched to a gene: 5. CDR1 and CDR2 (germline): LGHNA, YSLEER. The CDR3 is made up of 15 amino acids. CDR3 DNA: TGCGCCAGCAGCCCTTTAGCGGGCTACCAAGAGACCCAGTACTTC. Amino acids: CASSPLAGYQETQYF.

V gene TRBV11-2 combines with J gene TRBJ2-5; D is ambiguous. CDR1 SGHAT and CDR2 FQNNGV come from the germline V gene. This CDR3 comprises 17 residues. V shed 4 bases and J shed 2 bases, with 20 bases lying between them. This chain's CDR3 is CASSYIPRASLQETQYF. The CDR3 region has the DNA TGTGCCAGCAGCTATATACCTAGAGCCTCCCTTCAAGAGACCCAGTACTTC.

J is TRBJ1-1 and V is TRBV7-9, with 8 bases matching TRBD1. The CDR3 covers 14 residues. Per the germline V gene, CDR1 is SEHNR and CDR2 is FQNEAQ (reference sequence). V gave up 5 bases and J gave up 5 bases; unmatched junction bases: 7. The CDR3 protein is CASSPRDRRTEAFF. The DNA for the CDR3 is TGTGCCAGCAGCCCCCGGGACAGGAGAACTGAAGCTTTCTTT.

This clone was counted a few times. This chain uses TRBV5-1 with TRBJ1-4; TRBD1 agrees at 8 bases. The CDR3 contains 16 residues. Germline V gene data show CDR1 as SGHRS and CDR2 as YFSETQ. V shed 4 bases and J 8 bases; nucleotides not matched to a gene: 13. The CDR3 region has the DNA TGCGCCAGCAGCCCAACCACCGGGACAGGAGGGGAAAAACTGTTTTTT. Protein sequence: CASSPTTGTGGEKLFF. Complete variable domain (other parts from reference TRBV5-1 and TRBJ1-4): KAGVTQTPRYLIKTRGQQVTLSCSPISGHRSVSWYQQTPGQGLQFLFEYFSETQRNKGNFPGRFSGRQFSNSRSEMNVSTLELGDSALYLCASSPTTGTGGEKLFFGSGTQLSVL.

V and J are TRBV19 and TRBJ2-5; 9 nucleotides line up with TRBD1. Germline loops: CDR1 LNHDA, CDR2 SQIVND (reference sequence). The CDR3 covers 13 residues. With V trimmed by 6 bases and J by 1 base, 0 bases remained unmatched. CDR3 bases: TGTGCCAGTAGGGGACAGGGCCAAGAGACCCAGTACTTC. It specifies CASRGQGQETQYF.

The chain's CDR3 is CASRDTSGRPPHEQFF. CDR3 nucleotide sequence: TGTGCCAGCAGGGACACTAGCGGGAGGCCCCCCCATGAGCAGTTCTTC. The chain has TRBV27 and TRBJ2-1; 12 nucleotides align to TRBD2. The CDR3 is 16 residues long. V lost 6 bases and J lost 8; bases outside the gene matches: 11. Germline V gene sequence: CDR1 MNHEY, CDR2 SMNVEV (reference sequence).

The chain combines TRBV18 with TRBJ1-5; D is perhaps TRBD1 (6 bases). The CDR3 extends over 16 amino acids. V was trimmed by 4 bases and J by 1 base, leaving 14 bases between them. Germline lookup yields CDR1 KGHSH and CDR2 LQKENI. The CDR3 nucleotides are TGTGCCAGCTCACTCGACAGGCCGAGAAGCAATCAGCCCCAGCATTTT. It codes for CASSLDRPRSNQPQHF. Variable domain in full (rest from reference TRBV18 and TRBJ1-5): NAGVMQNPRHLVRRRGQEARLRCSPMKGHSHVYWYRQLPEEGLKFMVYLQKENIIDESGMPKERFSAEFPKEGPSILRIQQVVRGDSAAYFCASSLDRPRSNQPQHFGDGTRLSIL.

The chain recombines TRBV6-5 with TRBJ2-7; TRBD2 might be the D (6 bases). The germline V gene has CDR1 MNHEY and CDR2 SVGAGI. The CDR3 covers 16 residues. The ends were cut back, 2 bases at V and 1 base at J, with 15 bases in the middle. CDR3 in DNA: TGTGCCAGCAGTTACACGACGGGACTTCGTTCCTACGAGCAGTACTTC. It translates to CASSYTTGLRSYEQYF.

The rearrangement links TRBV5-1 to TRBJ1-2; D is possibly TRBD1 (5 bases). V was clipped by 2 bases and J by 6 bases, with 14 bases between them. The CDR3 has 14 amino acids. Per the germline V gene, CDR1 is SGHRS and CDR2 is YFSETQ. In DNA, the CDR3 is TGCGCCAGCAGCTTTCGTCAGGGTGGCGATGGCTACACCTTC. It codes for CASSFRQGGDGYTF.